What follows describes a single TCR beta chain. Its specificity is unknown. This specimen belongs to a study of cytomegalovirus exposure and HLA in healthy donors. Germline values: CDR1 MNHNY, CDR2 SVGAGI (reference sequence). Trimming removed 7 bases from V and 0 bases from J, with 15 bases in between. The CDR3 consists of 15 residues. The study ran its PCR with 60 Vbeta and 13 Jbeta primers. Profiled with immunoSEQ multiplex PCR; TCRdb holds only in-frame clones, not every one. The table records 110,000 or so clones, roughly 70% of them present only once. Study-wide points: Excluded were some V segments that proved indistinguishable, including TRBV6-2 and TRBV6-3. CMV serostatus was the only immune exposure information that was available. Within a later analysis, the majority of CMV-associated TCR beta chains appeared HLA-restricted.

The rearrangement links TRBV6-6 to TRBJ2-5, with D perhaps matching TRBD2 (6 bases). This TCR derives from a woman in her 70s in good health and CMV-seropositive. Sequencing was done on a sample of PBMCs. The CDR3 protein is CASNNGGTDQETQYF. CDR3 sequence (DNA): TGTGCCAGCAATAATGGAGGGACGGACCAAGAGACCCAGTACTTC.